The present entry profiles one TCR beta chain with its context. The data were produced by immunoSEQ multiplex PCR, yet TCRdb's version contains in-frame clones alone and is incomplete. The profile covers a few hundred thousand clones, with more than 75% appearing a single time and 5.2% taken by the ten largest. Seattle-derived patients entered the study during active infection and were followed longitudinally. V was shortened by 7 bases and J by 3 bases, with 11 bases between the two germline ends. The length of the CDR3 is 13 residues. These data come from a study of blood T cell repertoires in COVID-19. The overall study: Some COVID-19 samples were acute and others convalescent; all came from the United States, Italy and Spain.

The sequencing input was peripheral blood. The TCR originated in a woman aged 55-69 years with COVID-19, enrolled during active disease. The V call is TRBV12-3 or TRBV12-4, the J call TRBJ2-3; D perhaps matches TRBD1 (5 bases). The CDR3 coding sequence is TGTGCCAGCAAGGGCAGGGCTACAGATACGCAGTATTTT. Its protein is CASKGRATDTQYF.